This paragraph covers one TCR beta chain sequence. The antigen is undetermined. Healthy Caucasian individuals from Russia aged roughly 6 to 90 served as donors. Peripheral blood from each donor was collected in a volume of approximately 10 milliliters. These data originate in a study of blood T cells in healthy people across ages. Study-wide results and limits: There was a strong correlation between TCR beta diversity and naive T cell percentage. One million T cells yielded diversity estimates that were considered underestimates.

Primed by a sample-barcoded 5' primer and a J-beta primer mix, a second PCR proceeded for about 6 to 11 cycles. From the 5' RACE reads, TCRdb called clonotypes with MiXCR, one entry per CDR3 protein. The sample holds about 730,000 distinct CDR3 sequences, roughly two fifths seen once. Trimming at V came to 4 bases and at J to 5 bases, leaving 13 bases not matched to a gene. The CDR3 length is 17 residues. Germline lookup yields CDR1 SGHRS and CDR2 YFSETQ. The chain carries TRBV5-1 and TRBJ2-1, with 9 bases matching TRBD1. This receptor was taken from a woman between 55 and 75 years old in good health. The specimen was blood. The CDR3 sequence: CASSIPSNRGLHNEQFF. The CDR3 bases are TGCGCCAGCAGCATTCCATCGAACAGGGGGCTCCACAATGAGCAGTTCTTC.